This TCR beta chain was sequenced during a study of blood T cell repertoires in COVID-19 (dated by TCRdb to the early 2020s). Describing the broader study: The collaborator samples originated in the United States, Italy and Spain and spanned the acute and convalescent phases of COVID-19. The prospective study material was composed of cDNA or gDNA derived from T cells, B-cell-depleted T cells, or PBMCs. The repertoires were released in a freely available public database intended as a resource for research on the immune response to SARS-CoV-2. Nearly every sample came with metadata listing a de-identified subject ID, COVID-19 status, age in years and sex. The samples were drawn from two sources: the first 160 participants of the ongoing ImmuneRACE study, and 1,254 subjects contributed by 6 global collaborators. Where available, HLA class I and class II types were taken from metadata supplied by the sample provider and were not determined by assay-based typing. Deeply sampled blood TCRbeta repertoires from subjects exposed to, actively infected with, or recovered from COVID-19 were included in the dataset.

Comment on this clone: Its antigen has not been determined. No much larger clone is present one base from it, and per-base qualities are unavailable. This specimen includes other DNA sequences encoding the same CDR3.

Whole blood was collected in K2EDTA tubes by collaborating institutions according to the institutions' own protocols. Collaborator samples were shipped for TCRbeta analysis as frozen whole blood, isolated PBMCs, or DNA extracted from either sample type. The immunoSEQ Assay, a bias-controlled multiplex PCR, was used to amplify TCRbeta CDR3 regions from genomic DNA. The authors' pipeline ran thus. The number of nucleated cells in each sample was estimated from the amplification of reference gene primers within the assay. To quantify the absolute abundance of each unique TCRbeta CDR3 rearrangement, sequence reads were collapsed and filtered. For each sample, productive Simpson clonality was calculated as the square root of Simpson's diversity index across productive rearrangements. What TCRdb holds here is the immuneACCESS table cut down to in-frame rearrangements. Part of the clones is not present; checked against another copy, under half of the missing clones reflect an unresolved V gene, and the others are unexplained. V and J calls and clone size follow that table, whereas D and trimming were derived from the DNA. For this sample there are 230,000 or so clones; over 75% appear just once. Under 2% of the sample rests with the top ten.

Trimming takes 0 bases off V and 2 bases off J; junction bases not matched to a gene: 0. CDR1 and CDR2 (SGHRS, YFSETQ) derive from the germline V gene. From its cysteine to its phenylalanine, the CDR3 spans 15 amino acids. Only the CDR3 region is kept as DNA, spanning 45 bases read in frame from base 1. The paper's findings and limits, for the study overall: The amount of clinical and demographic metadata varied by source and participant and was provided uncurated.

The sequencing input was peripheral blood. The source is a man aged 35 to 55 with active or convalescent COVID-19. The V and J genes are TRBV5-1 and TRBJ2-7, and TRBD2 matches 12 of the central bases. The sequenced DNA: TGCGCCAGCAGCTTGGGACTAGCGGGGGCCTACGAGCAGTACTTC. The encoded protein is CASSLGLAGAYEQYF.